These 17 T cell receptor beta chains originate from one sample sequenced in a study of cytomegalovirus exposure and HLA in healthy donors. This PCR relied on a set of 60 Vbeta primers and 13 Jbeta primers. The repertoire was sequenced with immunoSEQ multiplex PCR; TCRdb's copy has only in-frame clones and lacks some. Here the sample spans about 130,000 clones, approximately 74% being singletons. The material sequenced was PBMCs. The receptors shown here come from a male donor in good health and CMV-seronegative.

The DNA for the CDR3 is TGTGCCAGCAGTTTGTGGGACAGGGGGCGCGCCGAGCAGTACTTC. Its protein product is CASSLWDRGRAEQYF. The rearrangement uses TRBV28 and TRBJ2-7; 12 nucleotides match TRBD1. The CDR3 totals 15 residues. CDR1 is MDHEN, CDR2 SYDVKM, per germline. V dropped 3 bases and J dropped 6; count of bases not matched to a gene: 6.

The rearrangement links TRBV19 to TRBJ2-7, with D perhaps matching TRBD1 (5 bases). The CDR3 has 12 residues. Per the germline V gene, CDR1 is LNHDA and CDR2 is SQIVND (reference sequence). V shed 1 base and J shed 7 bases, with 8 bases lying between them. In nucleotides, the CDR3 is TGTGCCAGTAGTATAGCCGCAGGGGAGCAGTACTTC. Translation: CASSIAAGEQYF.

The sample holds a few counts of this clone. The V call is TRBV30, the J call TRBJ2-5; D ambiguous. V was clipped by 2 bases and J by 1 base, with 11 bases between them. CDR1 is GTSNPN, CDR2 SVGIG, per germline (reference sequence). The CDR3 is made up of 14 amino acids. The CDR3 here is CAWSLDLVQETQYF. In DNA, the CDR3 is TGTGCCTGGAGTCTAGACCTCGTCCAAGAGACCCAGTACTTC.

The chain uses TRBV7-6 and TRBJ2-1; 7 positions match TRBD2. The V gene's germline CDR1 is SGHVS and CDR2 FNYEAQ. The trim removed 0 bases at V and 3 bases at J, leaving 11 bases unmatched. The CDR3 consists of 18 residues. The CDR3 nucleotides are TGTGCCAGCAGCTTAGCGCGGGATTGGCGGGGGAACTACAATGAGCAGTTCTTC. Its translation: CASSLARDWRGNYNEQFF.

CDR3 amino acids: CASSLDPGGEKLFF. The CDR3 nucleotides read TGTGCCAGCAGCTTAGACCCAGGAGGGGAAAAACTGTTTTTT. This sequence joins TRBV11-3 and TRBJ1-4; D is ambiguous. The CDR3 has 14 amino acids. Germline loops: CDR1 SGHNT, CDR2 YENEEA. Deletions cut 0 bases from V and 8 bases from J, with 10 bases between.

This clone showed up just once. The rearrangement joins TRBV18 to TRBJ2-7, with D unresolved. Trimming removed 6 bases at V and 3 bases at J, with 15 bases between. The CDR3 runs to 14 residues. CDR1 is KGHSH and CDR2 is LQKENI in the germline V gene. CDR3 loop: CASSLEDGFYEQYF. The CDR3 nucleotides are TGTGCCAGCTCTCTAGAAGACGGTTTCTACGAGCAGTACTTC.

This clone was found a few times. The chain joins TRBV27 to TRBJ1-2; maybe TRBD1 (6 bases). This CDR3 comprises 14 residues. CDR1 MNHEY and CDR2 SMNVEV come from the germline V gene (reference sequence). V was trimmed by 5 bases and J by 8 bases, leaving 18 bases between them. DNA of the CDR3: TGTGCCAGCAGTCCCACAGTCGAGGGGGTAGGCTACACCTTC. Amino acids: CASSPTVEGVGYTF.

The J gene is TRBJ2-2, the V gene TRBV6-5; 7 nucleotides line up with TRBD1. Germline V gene lookup returns CDR1 MNHEY and CDR2 SVGAGI. V lost 4 bases and J lost 0; bases outside the gene matches: 5. The CDR3 consists of 16 residues. The CDR3 nucleotides are TGTGCCAGCAGTTTTACCGGGACAGCGAACACCGGGGAGCTGTTTTTT. This gives the protein CASSFTGTANTGELFF.

The chain links TRBV11-2 to TRBJ2-3, with D maybe TRBD1 (6 bases). Germline V gives CDR1 SGHAT, CDR2 FQNNGV. The CDR3 has 15 residues. V gave up 5 bases and J gave up 2 bases, with 14 bases separating them. CDR3 nucleotide sequence: TGTGCCAGCAGCCTTCTACAGGGCCCCACAGATACGCAGTATTTT. It yields the protein CASSLLQGPTDTQYF.

The genes are TRBV11-2 and TRBJ2-3; 9 bases fit TRBD2. With V trimmed by 5 bases and J by 3 bases, 6 bases remained unmatched. The CDR3 length is 15 residues. Per the germline V gene, CDR1 is SGHAT and CDR2 is FQNNGV. Written as DNA, the CDR3 is TGTGCCAGCAGCCGGGGACTAGCTGTAACAGATACGCAGTATTTT. Protein product: CASSRGLAVTDTQYF. The variable domain in full, with the rest retrieved from reference TRBV11-2 and TRBJ2-3, is EAGVAQSPRYKIIEKRQSVAFWCNPISGHATLYWYQQILGQGPKLLIQFQNNGVVDDSQLPKDRFSAERLKGVDSTLKIQPAKLEDSAVYLCASSRGLAVTDTQYFGPGTRLTVL.

The chain employs TRBV5-1 and TRBJ1-6; tentatively, D is TRBD1 (6 bases). Per germline, CDR1 SGHRS and CDR2 YFSETQ. The germline V and J ends were trimmed by 3 bases and 7 bases, with 14 bases remaining between them. CDR3 size: 15 residues. The CDR3, as DNA: TGCGCCAGCAGCTCCTCAGGGGATAACAATTCACCCCTCCACTTT. Translation gives CASSSSGDNNSPLHF.

This CDR3 is CASSLKAGVLYEQYF. CDR3 nucleotide sequence: TGTGCCAGCAGTTTAAAGGCGGGAGTACTCTACGAGCAGTACTTC. V usage is TRBV27 and J usage is TRBJ2-7; 7 nucleotides align to TRBD2. Germline assignment: CDR1 MNHEY and CDR2 SMNVEV (reference sequence). This CDR3 has 15 amino acids. V lost 2 bases to trimming and J lost 3 bases; unmatched junction nucleotides: 7.

The J gene is TRBJ2-7, the V gene TRBV4-1; TRBD1 aligns across 7 bases. This CDR3 has 14 residues. Germline CDR1 and CDR2: MGHRA and YSYEKL. With V trimmed by 3 bases and J by 3 bases, 5 bases remained unmatched. The CDR3 DNA sequence: TGCGCCAGCAGCCACAGGACAGGTGACTACGAGCAGTACTTC. It yields the protein CASSHRTGDYEQYF.

This clone was observed a handful of times. V is TRBV6-5 and J is TRBJ1-6; no clear D. This CDR3 is built from 12 residues. V was clipped by 8 bases and J by 9 bases, with 11 bases between them. The germline gives CDR1 MNHEY, CDR2 SVGAGI. The CDR3 is CASGRVGSPLHF. In DNA, the CDR3 is TGTGCCAGCGGTCGGGTTGGTTCACCCCTCCACTTT.

This chain joins TRBV5-8 and TRBJ2-7; 8 nucleotides align to TRBD1. The V segment lost 5 bases and the J segment 2 bases; nucleotides outside the gene matches: 9. The CDR3 length is 15 residues. The germline gives CDR1 SGHTS, CDR2 YDEGEE. The CDR3 sequence is CASSHIGTGTYEQYF. In DNA form, the CDR3 reads TGTGCCAGCAGTCATATCGGGACAGGTACCTACGAGCAGTACTTC. Together with reference TRBV5-8 and TRBJ2-7, the CDR3 gives the full variable domain: EAGVTQSPTHLIKTRGQQATLRCSPISGHTSVYWYQQALGLGLQFLLWYDEGEERNRGNFPPRFSGRQFPNYSSELNVNALELEDSALYLCASSHIGTGTYEQYFGPGTRLTVT.

The chain links TRBV9 to TRBJ1-4; the match to TRBD1 covers 9 bases. V lost 1 base, J lost 5 bases, and 3 bases stayed unmatched. Germline V gene lookup returns CDR1 SGDLS and CDR2 YYNGEE. This CDR3 region has 15 residues. DNA of the CDR3: TGTGCCAGCAGCGTAAGAGGGACAGGGAATGAAAAACTGTTTTTT. Amino acids: CASSVRGTGNEKLFF.

V and J are TRBV18 and TRBJ2-1; a possible D gene is TRBD1 (6 bases). The ends were cut back, 0 bases at V and 10 bases at J, with 7 bases in the middle. The CDR3 runs 12 residues. CDR1 and CDR2 (germline): KGHSH, LQKENI. CDR3 region: CASSPPGQEQFF. The CDR3 DNA reads TGTGCCAGCTCACCACCGGGACAAGAGCAGTTCTTC.